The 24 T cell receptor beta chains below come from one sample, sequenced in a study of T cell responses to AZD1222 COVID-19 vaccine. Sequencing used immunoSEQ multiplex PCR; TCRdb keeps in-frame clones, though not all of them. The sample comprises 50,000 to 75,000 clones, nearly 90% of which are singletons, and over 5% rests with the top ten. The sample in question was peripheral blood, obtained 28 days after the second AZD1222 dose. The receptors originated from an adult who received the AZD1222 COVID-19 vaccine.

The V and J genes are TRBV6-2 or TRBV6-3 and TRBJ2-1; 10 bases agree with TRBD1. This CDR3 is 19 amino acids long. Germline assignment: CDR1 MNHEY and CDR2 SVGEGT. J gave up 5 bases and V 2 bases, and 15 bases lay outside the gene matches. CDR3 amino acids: CASSYRDRGVLGFNNEQFF. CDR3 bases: TGTGCCAGCAGTTACCGGGACAGGGGTGTGTTGGGATTCAACAATGAGCAGTTCTTC.

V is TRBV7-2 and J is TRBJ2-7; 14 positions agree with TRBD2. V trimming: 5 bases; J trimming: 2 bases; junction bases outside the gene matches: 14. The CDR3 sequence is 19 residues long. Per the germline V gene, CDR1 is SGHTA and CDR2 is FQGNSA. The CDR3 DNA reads TGTGCCAGCAGCCCGGGACTAGCGGGAGCCCCCGGGTTCGCCTACGAGCAGTACTTC. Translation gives CASSPGLAGAPGFAYEQYF.

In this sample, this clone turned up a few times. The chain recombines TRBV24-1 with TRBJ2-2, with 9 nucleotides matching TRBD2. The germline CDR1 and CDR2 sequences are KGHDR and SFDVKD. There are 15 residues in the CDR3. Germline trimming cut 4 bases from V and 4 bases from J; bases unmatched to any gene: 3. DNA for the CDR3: TGTGCCACCAGTGAGGCGGGAGGGGGCACCGGGGAGCTGTTTTTT. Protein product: CATSEAGGGTGELFF.

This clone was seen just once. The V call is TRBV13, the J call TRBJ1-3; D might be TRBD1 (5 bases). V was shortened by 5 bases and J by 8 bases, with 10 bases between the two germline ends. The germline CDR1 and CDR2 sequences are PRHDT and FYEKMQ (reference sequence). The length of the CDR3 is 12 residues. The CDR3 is CASSRRGDTIYF. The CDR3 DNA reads TGTGCCAGCAGCCGAAGGGGTGACACCATATATTTT. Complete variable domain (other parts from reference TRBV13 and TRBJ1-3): AAGVIQSPRHLIKEKRETATLKCYPIPRHDTVYWYQQGPGQDPQFLISFYEKMQSDKGSIPDRFSAQQFSDYHSELNMSSLELGDSALYFCASSRRGDTIYFGEGSWLTVV.

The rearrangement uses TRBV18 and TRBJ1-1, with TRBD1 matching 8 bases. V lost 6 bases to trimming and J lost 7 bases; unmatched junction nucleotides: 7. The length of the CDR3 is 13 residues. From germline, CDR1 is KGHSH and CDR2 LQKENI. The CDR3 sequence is CASSPSGGSEAFF. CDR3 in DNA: TGTGCCAGCTCCCCATCAGGGGGCAGTGAAGCTTTCTTT.

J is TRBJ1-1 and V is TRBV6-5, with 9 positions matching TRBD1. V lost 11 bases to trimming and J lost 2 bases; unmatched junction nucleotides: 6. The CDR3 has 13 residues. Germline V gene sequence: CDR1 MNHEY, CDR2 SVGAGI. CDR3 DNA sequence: TGTGCCGGAACAGGGGGCAGAAACACTGAAGCTTTCTTT. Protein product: CAGTGGRNTEAFF.

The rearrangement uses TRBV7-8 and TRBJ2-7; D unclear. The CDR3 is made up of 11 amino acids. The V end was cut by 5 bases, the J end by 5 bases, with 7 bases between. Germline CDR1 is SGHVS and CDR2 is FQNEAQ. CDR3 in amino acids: CASSPLDEQYF. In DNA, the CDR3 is TGTGCCAGCAGCCCCCTGGACGAGCAGTACTTC. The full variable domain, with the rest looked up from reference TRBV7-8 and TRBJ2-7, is GAGVSQSPRYKVAKRGQDVALRCDPISGHVSLFWYQQALGQGPEFLTYFQNEAQLDKSGLPSDRFFAERPEGSVSTLKIQRTQQEDSAVYLCASSPLDEQYFGPGTRLTVT.

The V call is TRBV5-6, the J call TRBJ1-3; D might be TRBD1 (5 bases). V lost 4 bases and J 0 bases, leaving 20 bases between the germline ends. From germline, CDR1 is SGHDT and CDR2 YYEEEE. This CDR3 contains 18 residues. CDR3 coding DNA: TGTGCCAGCAGCCTAATCCCGGGACGGGGGAGCTCTGGAAACACCATATATTTT. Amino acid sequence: CASSLIPGRGSSGNTIYF.

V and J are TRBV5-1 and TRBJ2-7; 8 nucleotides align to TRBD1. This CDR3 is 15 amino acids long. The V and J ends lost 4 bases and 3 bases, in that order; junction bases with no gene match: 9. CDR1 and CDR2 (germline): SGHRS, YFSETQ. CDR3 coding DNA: TGCGCCAGCAGCACTTCCGGGACAGGTAGCTACGAGCAGTACTTC. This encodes CASSTSGTGSYEQYF.

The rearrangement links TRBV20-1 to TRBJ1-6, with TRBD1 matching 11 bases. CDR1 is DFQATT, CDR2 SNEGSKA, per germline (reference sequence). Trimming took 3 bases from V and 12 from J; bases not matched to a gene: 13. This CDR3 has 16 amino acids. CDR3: CSASRTGGLKIEPLHF. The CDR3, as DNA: TGCAGTGCTAGTCGGACAGGGGGCCTTAAGATTGAACCCCTCCACTTT.

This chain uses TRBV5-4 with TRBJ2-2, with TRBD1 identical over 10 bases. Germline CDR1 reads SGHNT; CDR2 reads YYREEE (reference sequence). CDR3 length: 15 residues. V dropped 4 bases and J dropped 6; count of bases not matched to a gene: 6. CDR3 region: CASSPRQGAAGELFF. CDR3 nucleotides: TGTGCCAGCAGCCCTAGACAGGGGGCGGCCGGGGAGCTGTTTTTT.

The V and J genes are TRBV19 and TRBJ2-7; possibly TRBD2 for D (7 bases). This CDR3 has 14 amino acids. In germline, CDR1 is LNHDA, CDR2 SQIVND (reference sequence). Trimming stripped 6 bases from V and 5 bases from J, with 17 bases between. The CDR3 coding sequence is TGTGCCAGTAGGGAACGGGGGGCCGGCGACGAGCAGTACTTC. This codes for CASRERGAGDEQYF.

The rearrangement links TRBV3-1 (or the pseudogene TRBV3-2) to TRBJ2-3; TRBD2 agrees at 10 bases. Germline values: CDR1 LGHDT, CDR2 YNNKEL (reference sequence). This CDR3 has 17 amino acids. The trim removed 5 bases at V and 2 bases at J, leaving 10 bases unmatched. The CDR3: CASSFLRTSGSTDTQYF. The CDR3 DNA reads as TGTGCCAGCAGCTTTCTCCGGACTAGCGGATCCACAGATACGCAGTATTTT.

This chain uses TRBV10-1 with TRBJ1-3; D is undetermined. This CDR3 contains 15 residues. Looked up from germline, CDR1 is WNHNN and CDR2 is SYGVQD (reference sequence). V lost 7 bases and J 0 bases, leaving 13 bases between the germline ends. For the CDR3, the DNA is TGCGCCAGCAATCCGGCTACTGACTCTGGAAACACCATATATTTT. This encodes CASNPATDSGNTIYF.

The CDR3 loop reads CASSLSGRDEQFF. The CDR3 nucleotides are TGTGCCAGCAGCCTTAGCGGGAGGGATGAGCAGTTCTTC. The genes are TRBV3-1 (or the pseudogene TRBV3-2) and TRBJ2-1, with 11 bases aligning to TRBD2. Unmatched junction bases numbered 1, after V lost 4 bases and J lost 8 bases. The germline gives CDR1 LGHDT, CDR2 YNNKEL (reference sequence). This CDR3 region has 13 residues.

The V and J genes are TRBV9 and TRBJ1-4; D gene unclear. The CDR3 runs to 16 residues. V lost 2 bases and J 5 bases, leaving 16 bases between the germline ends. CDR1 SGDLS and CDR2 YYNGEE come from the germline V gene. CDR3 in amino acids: CASSVGLGELNEKLFF. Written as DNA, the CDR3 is TGTGCCAGCAGCGTCGGACTTGGGGAATTGAATGAAAAACTGTTTTTT.

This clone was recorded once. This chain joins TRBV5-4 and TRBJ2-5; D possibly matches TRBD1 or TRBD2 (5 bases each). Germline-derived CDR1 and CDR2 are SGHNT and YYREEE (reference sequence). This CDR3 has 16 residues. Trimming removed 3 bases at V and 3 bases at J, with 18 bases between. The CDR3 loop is CASSSAVLGVKETQYF. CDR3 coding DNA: TGTGCCAGCAGCTCCGCCGTATTGGGGGTAAAAGAGACCCAGTACTTC.

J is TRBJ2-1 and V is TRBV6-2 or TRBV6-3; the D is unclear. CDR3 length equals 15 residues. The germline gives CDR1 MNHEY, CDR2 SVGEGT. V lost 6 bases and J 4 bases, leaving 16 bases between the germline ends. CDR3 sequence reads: CASSRLNEPYNEQFF. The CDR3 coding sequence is TGTGCCAGCAGCCGTTTAAACGAACCGTACAATGAGCAGTTCTTC.

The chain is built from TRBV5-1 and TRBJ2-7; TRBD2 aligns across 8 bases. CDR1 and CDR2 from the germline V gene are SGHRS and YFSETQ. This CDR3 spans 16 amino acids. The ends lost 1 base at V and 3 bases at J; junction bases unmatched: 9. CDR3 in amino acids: CASSLNAFGRGYEQYF. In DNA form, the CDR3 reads TGCGCCAGCAGCTTGAATGCTTTCGGGAGGGGCTACGAGCAGTACTTC.

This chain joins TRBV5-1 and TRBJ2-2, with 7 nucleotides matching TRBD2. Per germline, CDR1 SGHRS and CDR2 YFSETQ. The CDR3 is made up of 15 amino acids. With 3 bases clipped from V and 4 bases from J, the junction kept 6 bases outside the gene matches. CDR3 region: CASSSTWGGTGELFF. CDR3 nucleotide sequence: TGCGCCAGCAGCTCCACCTGGGGGGGCACCGGGGAGCTGTTTTTT.

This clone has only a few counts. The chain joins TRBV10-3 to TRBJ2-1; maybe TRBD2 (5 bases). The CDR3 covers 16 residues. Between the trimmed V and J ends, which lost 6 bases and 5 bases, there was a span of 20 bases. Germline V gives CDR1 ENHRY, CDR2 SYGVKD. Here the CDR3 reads CAIRAQAASINNEQFF. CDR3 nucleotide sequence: TGTGCCATCAGGGCCCAAGCGGCTTCGATCAACAATGAGCAGTTCTTC.

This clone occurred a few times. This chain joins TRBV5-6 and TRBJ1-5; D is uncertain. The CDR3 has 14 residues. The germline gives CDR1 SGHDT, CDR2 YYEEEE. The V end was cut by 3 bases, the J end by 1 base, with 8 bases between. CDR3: CASSWVGSNQPQHF. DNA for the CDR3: TGTGCCAGCAGCTGGGTAGGCAGCAATCAGCCCCAGCATTTT.

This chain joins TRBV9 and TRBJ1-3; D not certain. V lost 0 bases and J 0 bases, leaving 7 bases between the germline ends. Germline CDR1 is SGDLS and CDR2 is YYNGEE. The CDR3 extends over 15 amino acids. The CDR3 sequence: CASSVDGRSGNTIYF. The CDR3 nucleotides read TGTGCCAGCAGCGTAGACGGGCGCTCTGGAAACACCATATATTTT.

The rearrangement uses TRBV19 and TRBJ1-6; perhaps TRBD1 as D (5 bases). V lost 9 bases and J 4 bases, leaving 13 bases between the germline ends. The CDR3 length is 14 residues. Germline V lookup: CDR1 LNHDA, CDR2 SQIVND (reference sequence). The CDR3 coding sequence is TGTGCCAGCAGGCCGGGGGGTTATAATTCACCCCTCCACTTT. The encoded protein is CASRPGGYNSPLHF.